This T cell receptor (beta chain) was documented in a study of T cell responses to AZD1222 COVID-19 vaccine. CDR1 SEHNR and CDR2 FQNEAQ come from the germline V gene (reference sequence). V was cut by 5 bases and J by 0 bases, with 14 bases left in between. The CDR3 runs to 17 residues. Assay: immunoSEQ multiplex PCR; the TCRdb copy retains only in-frame clones and omits some. The sample lists roughly 100,000 clones, roughly 88% occurring once. This specimen consisted of peripheral blood, obtained on day 0 of AZD1222 vaccination. The receptor's source is an adult in good health. The rearrangement links TRBV7-9 to TRBJ1-6; a weak D match, TRBD1 (6 bases). For the CDR3, the DNA is TGTGCCAGCAGCCCTAATCAGGACAGCTCCTATAATTCACCCCTCCACTTT. It is translated as CASSPNQDSSYNSPLHF.